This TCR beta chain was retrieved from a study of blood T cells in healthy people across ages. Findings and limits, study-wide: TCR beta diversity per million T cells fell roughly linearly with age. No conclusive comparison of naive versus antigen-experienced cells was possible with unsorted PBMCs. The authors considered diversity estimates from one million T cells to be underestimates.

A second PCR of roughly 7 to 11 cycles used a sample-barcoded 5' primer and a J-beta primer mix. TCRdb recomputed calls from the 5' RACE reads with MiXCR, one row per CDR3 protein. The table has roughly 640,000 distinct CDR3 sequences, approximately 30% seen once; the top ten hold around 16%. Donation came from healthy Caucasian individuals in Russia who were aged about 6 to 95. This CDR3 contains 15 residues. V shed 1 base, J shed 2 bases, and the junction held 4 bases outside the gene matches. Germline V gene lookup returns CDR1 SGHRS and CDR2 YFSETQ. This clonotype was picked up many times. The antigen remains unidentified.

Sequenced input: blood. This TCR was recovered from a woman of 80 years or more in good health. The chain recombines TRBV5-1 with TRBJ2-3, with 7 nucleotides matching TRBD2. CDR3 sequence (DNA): TGCGCCAGCAGCTTGATGGGGACTACCACAGATACGCAGTATTTT. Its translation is CASSLMGTTTDTQYF.